What follows are 28 T cell receptor beta chains derived from one specimen sequenced in a study of T cell responses to AZD1222 COVID-19 vaccine. Using immunoSEQ multiplex PCR, the repertoire was profiled, and TCRdb retains in-frame clones only, with some absent. The sample yields around 79,000 clones, 88% seen once. Sequencing was performed on peripheral blood, taken on day 0 of AZD1222 vaccination. Receptor source: an adult in good health.

CDR3 loop: CASSFLGVQYEQYF. CDR3 nucleotide sequence: TGTGCCAGCAGTTTTTTAGGGGTTCAGTACGAGCAGTACTTC. The V call is TRBV28, the J call TRBJ2-7; D perhaps matches TRBD1 (5 bases). The V gene lost 3 bases and the J gene lost 4 bases, with 13 bases spanning the gap. This CDR3 is built from 14 residues. Germline V CDR1 and CDR2: MDHEN, SYDVKM.

This chain uses TRBV7-9 with TRBJ2-3; TRBD2 might be the D (6 bases). V gave up 5 bases and J gave up 5 bases, with 20 bases separating them. Germline V CDR1 and CDR2: SEHNR, FQNEAQ (reference sequence). The CDR3 is made up of 16 amino acids. The CDR3 nucleotides are TGTGCCAGCAGCCCTACCGGAGGGAACCCATTAGATACGCAGTATTTT. It encodes CASSPTGGNPLDTQYF. Looking up the rest from reference TRBV7-9 and TRBJ2-3 gives the full variable domain: DTGVSQNPRHKITKRGQNVTFRCDPISEHNRLYWYRQTLGQGPEFLTYFQNEAQLEKSRLLSDRFSAERPKGSFSTLEIQRTEQGDSAMYLCASSPTGGNPLDTQYFGPGTRLTVL.

The gene calls are TRBV28 and TRBJ2-3; D call uncertain. Germline-derived CDR1 and CDR2 are MDHEN and SYDVKM. Trimming shortened V by 9 bases and J by 2 bases, and 12 bases separated the two germline ends. The CDR3 contains 13 residues. Here the CDR3 reads CARYVNPTDTQYF. The CDR3 DNA follows: TGTGCCAGGTACGTAAATCCCACAGATACGCAGTATTTT.

The V call is TRBV6-5, the J call TRBJ1-1; 12 bases match TRBD1. Germline assignment: CDR1 MNHEY and CDR2 SVGAGI. V was pared by 4 bases and J by 13 bases, with 7 bases of the junction left unmatched. This CDR3 is 13 amino acids long. The CDR3 reads CASSWGRDRGLFF. As DNA, the CDR3 is TGTGCCAGCAGTTGGGGCCGGGACAGGGGGCTTTTCTTT.

CDR3: CASSSGWTGRNEQYF. For the CDR3, the DNA is TGTGCCAGCAGCTCGGGATGGACAGGTAGAAACGAGCAGTACTTC. The chain has TRBV11-2 and TRBJ2-7; 7 bases are a match to TRBD1. The CDR3 sequence is 15 residues long. Germline assignment: CDR1 SGHAT and CDR2 FQNNGV. Germline trimming cut 4 bases from V and 5 bases from J; bases unmatched to any gene: 11.

The chain has TRBV3-1 (or the pseudogene TRBV3-2) and TRBJ1-5; D not certain. From germline, CDR1 is LGHDT and CDR2 YNNKEL (reference sequence). V shed 0 bases and J shed 11 bases, with 11 bases lying between them. CDR3 size: 13 residues. The CDR3 here is CASSQDSGRSQHF. The CDR3, as DNA: TGTGCCAGCAGCCAAGACTCCGGACGGTCCCAGCATTTT.

The chain carries TRBV29-1 and TRBJ1-1; D may be TRBD1 (5 bases). Per germline, CDR1 SQVTM and CDR2 ANQGSEA. V was cut by 6 bases and J by 0 bases, with 14 bases left in between. The CDR3 has 14 amino acids. As DNA, the CDR3 is TGCAGCGTACACGAGGGGTACATGAACACTGAAGCTTTCTTT. As protein: CSVHEGYMNTEAFF.

V gene TRBV2 combines with J gene TRBJ1-1, with 8 positions matching TRBD1. The CDR3 is 14 residues long. Losses at the gene ends were 6 bases for V and 4 bases for J; bases not matched to a gene: 7. CDR1 and CDR2 (germline): SNHLY, FYNNEI. In DNA form, the CDR3 reads TGTGCCAGCAGGTCAGGGGGCGACGGCACTGAAGCTTTCTTT. Residues: CASRSGGDGTEAFF.

The V and J genes are TRBV28 and TRBJ2-7, with D hard to call. Trimming took 7 bases from V and 0 from J, leaving 7 bases between them. CDR1 MDHEN and CDR2 SYDVKM come from the germline V gene. The CDR3 consists of 12 residues. The chain's CDR3 is CASIDGSYEQYF. The CDR3 DNA reads as TGTGCCAGCATTGATGGCTCCTACGAGCAGTACTTC.

The chain joins TRBV7-8 to TRBJ1-4; the D gene is possibly TRBD1 (5 bases). V dropped 2 bases and J dropped 7 bases, with 14 bases sitting between them. Germline assignment: CDR1 SGHVS and CDR2 FQNEAQ. The CDR3 sequence is 15 residues long. The CDR3 DNA reads as TGTGCCAGCAGCTTATCGGGAAGGGGAGTTGAAAAACTGTTTTTT. It specifies CASSLSGRGVEKLFF. The whole variable domain, remainder taken from reference TRBV7-8 and TRBJ1-4, is GAGVSQSPRYKVAKRGQDVALRCDPISGHVSLFWYQQALGQGPEFLTYFQNEAQLDKSGLPSDRFFAERPEGSVSTLKIQRTQQEDSAVYLCASSLSGRGVEKLFFGSGTQLSVL.

The chain recombines TRBV6-2 or TRBV6-3 with TRBJ1-5, with 9 nucleotides matching TRBD1. The germline V gene has CDR1 MNHEY and CDR2 SVGEGT. The J segment lost 2 bases and the V segment lost 5 bases, leaving 4 bases of the junction unmatched. This CDR3 is built from 15 residues. The CDR3 DNA sequence: TGTGCCAGCAGTCTGACAGGGGGTGGCAATCAGCCCCAGCATTTT. Its protein product is CASSLTGGGNQPQHF.

This clone occurred a few times. The chain couples TRBV12-3 or TRBV12-4 to TRBJ1-2; maybe TRBD1 (5 bases). CDR3 length equals 13 residues. Trimming left V 4 bases short and J 5 bases short, with 11 bases between. CDR3 sequence (DNA): TGTGCCAGCAGTTGGGTCAGGGAATATGGCTACACCTTC. This gives the protein CASSWVREYGYTF.

V and J are TRBV4-3 and TRBJ2-4; D is uncertain. CDR1 and CDR2 (germline): LGHNA, YSLEER. The V and J ends lost 1 base and 0 bases respectively, with 7 bases between them. The CDR3 covers 15 residues. The CDR3 bases are TGCGCCAGCAGCCAAGGAATCACAGCCAAAAACATTCAGTACTTC. It translates to CASSQGITAKNIQYF.

This clone is termed medium-sized. The chain uses TRBV14 and TRBJ2-2, with D hard to call. The V end lost 2 bases, the J end lost 3 bases, and 7 bases lay between the germline ends. The CDR3 length is 14 residues. Germline V gene lookup returns CDR1 SGHDN and CDR2 FVKESK. This chain's CDR3 is CASSQLPDTGELFF. The CDR3 coding sequence is TGTGCCAGCAGCCAATTGCCAGACACCGGGGAGCTGTTTTTT.

This chain uses TRBV10-3 with TRBJ2-5; tentatively, D is TRBD2 (6 bases). The V and J ends lost 4 bases and 7 bases respectively, with 16 bases between them. There are 14 residues in the CDR3. Per germline, CDR1 ENHRY and CDR2 SYGVKD. CDR3 coding DNA: TGTGCCATCAGTGGTGGTGGGCCGCGGGGGACCCAGTACTTC. It encodes CAISGGGPRGTQYF.

The V gene is TRBV9, the J gene TRBJ1-2; perhaps TRBD1 as D (6 bases). CDR1 is SGDLS, CDR2 YYNGEE, per germline. The CDR3 has 14 residues. Deletions cut 4 bases from V and 8 bases from J, with 18 bases between. CDR3 protein: CASSPRRAGEGYTF. DNA for the CDR3: TGTGCCAGCAGCCCTCGGAGGGCAGGGGAAGGCTACACCTTC.

The V gene is TRBV28, the J gene TRBJ2-7; D is ambiguous. Germline V CDR1 and CDR2: MDHEN, SYDVKM. This CDR3 has 12 residues. V was cut by 3 bases and J by 3 bases, with 6 bases left in between. The CDR3 sequence is CASSFGVYEQYF. DNA for the CDR3: TGTGCCAGCAGTTTCGGAGTCTACGAGCAGTACTTC.

The rearrangement uses TRBV6-5 and TRBJ2-7; D remains unclear. The CDR3 consists of 14 residues. Trimming took off 6 bases at V and 0 bases at J, with 12 bases between the two ends. Germline V gives CDR1 MNHEY, CDR2 SVGAGI. The CDR3 here is CASRLDPRSYEQYF. The CDR3 region has the DNA TGTGCCAGCAGACTGGACCCTCGCTCCTACGAGCAGTACTTC.

This rearrangement joins TRBV19 to TRBJ1-6; 8 positions match TRBD1. V trimming: 2 bases; J trimming: 10 bases; junction bases outside the gene matches: 7. The germline V gene encodes CDR1 LNHDA and CDR2 SQIVND (reference sequence). This CDR3 region has 15 residues. CDR3 sequence (DNA): TGTGCCAGTAGTATACGGGGGACAGGAAGGTCACCCCTCCACTTT. Translation: CASSIRGTGRSPLHF.

Only one count was recorded for this clone. The chain has TRBV7-3 and TRBJ2-1; TRBD2 agrees at 9 bases. The CDR3 covers 16 residues. J was trimmed by 4 bases and V by 5 bases; bases with no gene match: 9. Germline CDR1 reads SGHTA; CDR2 reads FQGTGA. The CDR3 coding sequence is TGTGCCAGCAGCGTGGAAAGCGGGAGGCCTTACAATGAGCAGTTCTTC. As protein: CASSVESGRPYNEQFF.

The chain recombines TRBV11-3 with TRBJ1-1, with a tentative D call TRBD1 (5 bases). In germline, CDR1 is SGHNT, CDR2 YENEEA. The CDR3 is 14 amino acids. With 1 base removed from V and 6 bases from J, the gap between germline ends came to 12 bases. CDR3 bases: TGTGCCAGCAGCTTAGGAGGGGTGGCGGCTGAAGCTTTCTTT. The encoded protein is CASSLGGVAAEAFF. Drawing the rest from reference TRBV11-3 and TRBJ1-1, the complete variable domain is EAGVVQSPRYKIIEKKQPVAFWCNPISGHNTLYWYLQNLGQGPELLIRYENEEAVDDSQLPKDRFSAERLKGVDSTLKIQPAELGDSAVYLCASSLGGVAAEAFFGQGTRLTVV.

This sequence joins TRBV10-3 and TRBJ1-2, with a weak D call TRBD1 (6 bases). This CDR3 comprises 14 residues. In germline, CDR1 is ENHRY, CDR2 SYGVKD. Trimming stripped 0 bases from V and 4 bases from J, with 9 bases between. The CDR3: CAISESSGVYGYTF. CDR3 bases: TGTGCCATCAGTGAGTCTTCAGGGGTCTATGGCTACACCTTC.

The V and J genes are TRBV18 and TRBJ2-7; perhaps D is TRBD1 or TRBD2 (9 bases each). The CDR3 is 19 amino acids. V was trimmed by 5 bases and J by 1 base, leaving 27 bases between them. Germline V gives CDR1 KGHSH, CDR2 LQKENI. CDR3: CASSIGTGLFSGSSYEQYF. The CDR3 DNA is TGTGCCAGCTCAATTGGGACAGGGCTGTTTAGCGGGAGTTCCTACGAGCAGTACTTC.

This chain uses TRBV11-3 with TRBJ2-3; perhaps TRBD2 as D (6 bases). CDR1 is SGHNT and CDR2 is YENEEA in the germline V gene. Trimming stripped 9 bases from V and 4 bases from J, with 14 bases between. The CDR3 runs 13 residues. The CDR3 here is CASAGRRADTQYF. The CDR3 nucleotides are TGTGCCAGTGCAGGGCGGAGGGCAGATACGCAGTATTTT.

The chain is built from TRBV19 and TRBJ1-5; TRBD1 is a possible D gene (5 bases). Germline loops: CDR1 LNHDA, CDR2 SQIVND (reference sequence). The V end lost 3 bases, the J end lost 3 bases, and 9 bases lay between the germline ends. The CDR3 length is 14 residues. CDR3 DNA: TGTGCCAGTAGTATTTGGGGCACCAATCAGCCCCAGCATTTT. It codes for CASSIWGTNQPQHF.

The V and J genes are TRBV27 and TRBJ1-6; D not resolved. Germline V gene sequence: CDR1 MNHEY, CDR2 SMNVEV (reference sequence). The CDR3 loop spans 12 amino acids. Trimming took 5 bases from V and 18 from J, leaving 17 bases between them. CDR3 sequence: CASSTYRGEYHF. In nucleotides, the CDR3 is TGTGCCAGCAGTACTTACCGGGGAGAGTACCACTTT.

The table lists this clone with a count of one. This sequence joins TRBV9 and TRBJ1-1, with D unresolved. Trimming removed 0 bases at V and 1 base at J, with 4 bases between. The CDR3 has 13 amino acids. CDR1 and CDR2 from the germline V gene are SGDLS and YYNGEE. The CDR3 DNA reads as TGTGCCAGCAGCGTAGCTCAGAACACTGAAGCTTTCTTT. Amino acids: CASSVAQNTEAFF.

The chain has TRBV5-1 and TRBJ2-7, with a possible D match to TRBD1 (6 bases). CDR3 size: 14 residues. The V end lost 3 bases, the J end lost 2 bases, and 12 bases lay between the germline ends. The V gene's germline CDR1 is SGHRS and CDR2 YFSETQ. CDR3 residues: CASSSTGVPYEQYF. In nucleotides, the CDR3 is TGCGCCAGCAGCTCGACAGGCGTACCCTACGAGCAGTACTTC.